The entry below describes one T cell receptor beta chain. This specimen comes from a study of blood T cell repertoires in COVID-19. At the level of the study: The samples span acute and convalescent COVID-19 from the United States, Italy and Spain. Sample material is recorded as cDNA or gDNA derived from T cells, B-cell-depleted T cells, or PBMCs.

Followed longitudinally, the Seattle patients had been enrolled during active infection. In the original workflow: Counts of nucleated cells, estimated from reference gene primer amplification, were obtained. Sequenced by immunoSEQ multiplex PCR; TCRdb stores in-frame clones only, minus some. The V and J calls and clone size are taken from that table; D and trimming were inferred from the DNA. The table includes over 200,000 clones, around 90% detected once. The sample consisted of peripheral blood. The TCR comes from a man in his 60s with COVID-19, enrolled during active disease.

CDR3 nucleotides: TGTGCCAGCAGCCTTATACAGGGCAGCTCCTACAATGAGCAGTTCTTC. Protein product: CASSLIQGSSYNEQFF. The chain uses TRBV7-9 and TRBJ2-1, with a tentative D call TRBD1 (6 bases). V gave up 5 bases and J gave up 0 bases, with 14 bases separating them. This CDR3 has 16 amino acids. Germline V lookup: CDR1 SEHNR, CDR2 FQNEAQ (reference sequence). The whole variable domain, filled in from reference TRBV7-9 and TRBJ2-1, reads DTGVSQNPRHKITKRGQNVTFRCDPISEHNRLYWYRQTLGQGPEFLTYFQNEAQLEKSRLLSDRFSAERPKGSFSTLEIQRTEQGDSAMYLCASSLIQGSSYNEQFFGPGTRLTVL.